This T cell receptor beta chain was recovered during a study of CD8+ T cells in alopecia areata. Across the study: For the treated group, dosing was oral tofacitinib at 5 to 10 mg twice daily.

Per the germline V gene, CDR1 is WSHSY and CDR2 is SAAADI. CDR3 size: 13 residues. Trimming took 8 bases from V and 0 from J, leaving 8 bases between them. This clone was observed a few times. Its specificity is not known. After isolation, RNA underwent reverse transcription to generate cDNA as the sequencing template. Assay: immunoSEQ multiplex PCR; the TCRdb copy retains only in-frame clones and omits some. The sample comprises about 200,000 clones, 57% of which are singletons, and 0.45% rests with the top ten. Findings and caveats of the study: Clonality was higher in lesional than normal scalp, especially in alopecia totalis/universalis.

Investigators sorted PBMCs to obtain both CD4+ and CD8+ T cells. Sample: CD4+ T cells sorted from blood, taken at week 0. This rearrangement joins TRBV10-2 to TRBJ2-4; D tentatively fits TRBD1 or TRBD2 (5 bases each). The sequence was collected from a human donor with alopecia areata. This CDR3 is CASGAGAKNIQYF. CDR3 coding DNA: TGCGCCAGCGGGGCGGGAGCCAAAAACATTCAGTACTTC.